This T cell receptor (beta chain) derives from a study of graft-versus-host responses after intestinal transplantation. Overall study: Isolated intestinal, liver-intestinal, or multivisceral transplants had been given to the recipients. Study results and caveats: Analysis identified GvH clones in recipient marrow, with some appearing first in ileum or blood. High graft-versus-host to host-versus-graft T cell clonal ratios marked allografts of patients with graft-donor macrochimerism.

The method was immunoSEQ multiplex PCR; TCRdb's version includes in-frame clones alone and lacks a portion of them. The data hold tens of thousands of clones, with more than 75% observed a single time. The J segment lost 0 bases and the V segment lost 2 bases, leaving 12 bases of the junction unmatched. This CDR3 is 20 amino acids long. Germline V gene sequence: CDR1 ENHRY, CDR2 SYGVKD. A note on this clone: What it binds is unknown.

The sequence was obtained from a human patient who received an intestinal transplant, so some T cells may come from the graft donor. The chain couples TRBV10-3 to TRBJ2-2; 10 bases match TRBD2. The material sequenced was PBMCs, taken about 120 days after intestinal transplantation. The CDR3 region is CAISEPNSGGKNANTGELFF. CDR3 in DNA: TGTGCCATCAGTGAGCCAAATAGCGGGGGGAAAAACGCGAACACCGGGGAGCTGTTTTTT.